This entry lists 30 T cell receptor beta chains sequenced from one sample in a study of CXCR3-negative and CXCR3-positive naive CD8 T cells. The authors prepared UMI-labeled TRB cDNA libraries by 5' RACE. TCRdb re-called the 5' RACE reads, yielding one record per CDR3 amino acid sequence without DNA. The listing records about 120,000 distinct CDR3 sequences. Input material: naive CXCR3- CD8+ T cells from blood. Subset described: CD45RO-CCR7+CD27+CD95- naive CD8+ T cells lacking CXCR3 (TNR3-). These receptors originate from a human donor in good health. Some clones in this sample may be carry-over from other donors' samples.

V and J are TRBV6-4 and TRBJ2-2; TCRdb's assignment of TRBD1 cannot be checked, as there is no DNA. Germline-derived CDR1 and CDR2 are MRHNA and SNTAGT. The CDR3 extends over 14 amino acids. CDR3 loop: CASSDSTGAGELFF.

V usage is TRBV7-9 and J usage is TRBJ1-4; TCRdb selects TRBD1, and the lack of DNA leaves this call unchecked. Germline lookup yields CDR1 SEHNR and CDR2 FQNEAQ (reference sequence). This CDR3 is built from 15 residues. The CDR3 sequence: CASSPQTGGIEKLFF.

V usage is TRBV24-1 and J usage is TRBJ2-3; TCRdb returns TRBD2, unconfirmable since there is no DNA. CDR1 is KGHDR and CDR2 is SFDVKD in the germline V gene. The CDR3 has 16 residues. The chain's CDR3 is CATSDYPSGSLDTQYF.

The CDR3 spells CSAKTGLADTQYF. The V and J genes are TRBV20-1 and TRBJ2-3; TCRdb gives TRBD1 as the D gene, but with no DNA this cannot be confirmed. The CDR3 totals 13 residues. Germline CDR1 reads DFQATT; CDR2 reads SNEGSKA (reference sequence).

V is TRBV6-4 and J is TRBJ2-1. The germline V gene encodes CDR1 MRHNA and CDR2 SNTAGT. There are 14 residues in the CDR3. The CDR3 loop is CASSLDSSYNEQFF.

The chain uses TRBV20-1 and TRBJ2-1; TCRdb indicates TRBD2, and absent DNA this call remains unverified. The CDR3 runs to 15 residues. Germline CDR1 DFQATT, CDR2 SNEGSKA (reference sequence). The CDR3 protein is CSARDLSGRADEQFF.

The chain couples TRBV12-3 or TRBV12-4 to TRBJ2-5; the D gene TCRdb calls, TRBD2, cannot be checked with no DNA. The CDR3 is 12 amino acids. CDR3: CASEGVSETQYF.

V gene TRBV7-8 combines with J gene TRBJ1-1. The length of the CDR3 is 14 residues. Germline V CDR1 and CDR2: SGHVS, FQNEAQ. CDR3 residues: CASSLGTTNTEAFF.

The chain is built from TRBV20-1 and TRBJ2-1; checking the TCRdb D call of TRBD1 is not possible without DNA. Germline-derived CDR1 and CDR2 are DFQATT and SNEGSKA (reference sequence). The CDR3 loop spans 15 amino acids. The CDR3: CSALGQGPSYNEQFF.

The chain recombines TRBV12-3 or TRBV12-4 with TRBJ2-1; the D call of TRBD2 rests on TCRdb alone, since no DNA is present to check it. The CDR3 consists of 15 residues. CDR3 sequence reads: CASRPGLESGNEQFF.

The chain carries TRBV28 and TRBJ1-3; without DNA, the TCRdb call of TRBD1 cannot be checked. CDR3 length: 18 amino acids. The germline gives CDR1 MDHEN, CDR2 SYDVKM. CDR3 amino acids: CASSLYRVDRDSGNTIYF.

This chain links TRBV27 with TRBJ1-1; TCRdb gives TRBD1 as the D gene, but with no DNA this cannot be confirmed. The CDR3 loop spans 15 amino acids. The germline gives CDR1 MNHEY, CDR2 SMNVEV (reference sequence). The CDR3: CASSSRQGLDTEAFF.

The gene calls are TRBV7-9 and TRBJ2-5; TCRdb reports TRBD2, a call that lacks DNA to check it against. Per the germline V gene, CDR1 is SEHNR and CDR2 is FQNEAQ (reference sequence). The CDR3 runs 15 residues. Here the CDR3 reads CASSLGRTSQETQYF.

The V and J genes are TRBV10-2 and TRBJ2-3; the D call of TRBD2 rests on TCRdb alone, since no DNA is present to check it. The CDR3 contains 15 residues. Germline CDR1 and CDR2: WSHSY and SAAADI. The CDR3 loop is CASSPGGGRGDTQYF.

V gene TRBV29-1 combines with J gene TRBJ2-3; the TCRdb D gene call, TRBD1, has no DNA to confirm it. The germline gives CDR1 SQVTM, CDR2 ANQGSEA. The CDR3 contains 14 residues. CDR3: CSVEDPDRADTQYF.

The chain carries TRBV2 and TRBJ2-2. The CDR3 is 15 residues long. Germline V CDR1 and CDR2: SNHLY, FYNNEI. The chain's CDR3 is CASSERLSNTGELFF.

V gene TRBV7-8 combines with J gene TRBJ2-2. The V gene's germline CDR1 is SGHVS and CDR2 FQNEAQ. CDR3 length equals 14 residues. The CDR3 here is CASSSHAYTGELFF.

V and J are TRBV29-1 and TRBJ2-7; there is no DNA to check the TCRdb D call of TRBD1. CDR3 length equals 13 residues. CDR1 and CDR2 from the germline V gene are SQVTM and ANQGSEA. The CDR3 protein is CSARTGNRDEQYF.

Here the CDR3 reads CASSPTAQGRRETQYF. The chain carries TRBV12-3 or TRBV12-4 and TRBJ2-5; TCRdb reports TRBD2, a call that lacks DNA to check it against. The length of the CDR3 is 16 residues.

V usage is TRBV29-1 and J usage is TRBJ2-7. Per germline, CDR1 SQVTM and CDR2 ANQGSEA. The CDR3 is 14 amino acids. The CDR3 loop is CSVVWTEYSYEQYF.

The V and J genes are TRBV11-2 and TRBJ2-7. This CDR3 contains 13 residues. CDR1 is SGHAT and CDR2 is FQNNGV in the germline V gene. The CDR3 is CASRPESSYEQYF. The whole variable domain, filled in from reference TRBV11-2 and TRBJ2-7, reads EAGVAQSPRYKIIEKRQSVAFWCNPISGHATLYWYQQILGQGPKLLIQFQNNGVVDDSQLPKDRFSAERLKGVDSTLKIQPAKLEDSAVYLCASRPESSYEQYFGPGTRLTVT.

The J gene is TRBJ2-3, the V gene TRBV27; with no DNA, the TCRdb D assignment of TRBD1 cannot be verified. CDR3 length: 13 residues. Per the germline V gene, CDR1 is MNHEY and CDR2 is SMNVEV (reference sequence). CDR3 region: CASSRTGTDTQYF.

The rearrangement joins TRBV6-2 or TRBV6-3 to TRBJ2-3; checking the TCRdb D call of TRBD2 is not possible without DNA. The CDR3 is made up of 16 amino acids. The germline V gene encodes CDR1 MNHEY and CDR2 SVGEGT. This chain's CDR3 is CASSRGLELNTDTQYF.

The CDR3 is CSVKTSGSDYEPYF. The V gene is TRBV29-1, the J gene TRBJ2-7; TCRdb proposes TRBD2, but this gene call is untestable without DNA. The germline CDR1 and CDR2 sequences are SQVTM and ANQGSEA. The length of the CDR3 is 14 residues.

The V gene is TRBV5-5, the J gene TRBJ2-2. In germline, CDR1 is SGHKS, CDR2 YYEKEE (reference sequence). The CDR3 is 17 residues long. The CDR3 sequence: CASSRALAQPYTGELFF.

The rearrangement links TRBV7-7 to TRBJ1-1. The CDR3 contains 13 residues. The germline V gene has CDR1 SSHAT and CDR2 FNYEAQ (reference sequence). The CDR3 protein is CASSLAPNTEAFF.

The chain's CDR3 is CAISAVAGGGEQYF. The chain joins TRBV10-3 to TRBJ2-7; TCRdb gives TRBD2 as the D gene, but with no DNA this cannot be confirmed. The CDR3 totals 14 residues. Germline V CDR1 and CDR2: ENHRY, SYGVKD.

V gene TRBV5-6 combines with J gene TRBJ2-6; the TCRdb call, TRBD1, lacks DNA for checking. There are 18 residues in the CDR3. Germline V lookup: CDR1 SGHDT, CDR2 YYEEEE. The CDR3 spells CASSLAGQVYSGANVLTF.

This chain links TRBV28 with TRBJ2-7; the D call from TCRdb, TRBD1, cannot be confirmed without DNA. This CDR3 contains 16 residues. The germline V gene encodes CDR1 MDHEN and CDR2 SYDVKM. The chain's CDR3 is CASSLGTVVYSYEQYF.

The rearrangement joins TRBV28 to TRBJ2-7; there is no DNA to check the TCRdb D call of TRBD2. The CDR3 is 13 amino acids. Looked up from germline, CDR1 is MDHEN and CDR2 is SYDVKM. CDR3 in amino acids: CASRGLPLYEQYF.